This TCR beta chain was found in a study of memory CD4+ T cells and cytomegalovirus serostatus. Study details: This sample comes from healthy Belgian adults, 9 CMV seropositive, approximately 25 seronegative.

Repertoires were generated with immunoSEQ multiplex PCR, while TCRdb's copy carries only in-frame clones and drops some. The sample consists of more than 50,000 clones, around 80% of them appearing once. The sort gate was single viable CD3+CD4+CD8-CD45RO+ cells for memory CD4+ T cells. Trimming cost V 6 bases and J 0 bases; bases outside gene matches: 4. The CDR3 covers 15 residues. Germline V gene data show CDR1 as MDHEN and CDR2 as SYDVKM. The material sequenced was memory CD4+ T cells from blood. This TCR derives from an adult in good health and CMV-seronegative. The genes are TRBV28 and TRBJ2-2, with 7 nucleotides matching TRBD2. The CDR3, as DNA: TGTGCCAGCAGGAGCGGGACGGCGAACACCGGGGAGCTGTTTTTT. It specifies CASRSGTANTGELFF.